The subject of this entry is one T cell receptor beta chain. Its specificity is unknown. The sample originates from a study of cytomegalovirus exposure and HLA in healthy donors. About the study: T cells numbering about 179 million yielded approximately 120 million unique TCR beta sequences in an earlier analysis.

PCR employed 60 Vbeta and 13 Jbeta primers. Source study methods: An analysis performed later counted about 80 million unique TCR beta chains (around 10 million of them shared). Clones were read by immunoSEQ multiplex PCR, and TCRdb kept only the in-frame ones, dropping some. V and J calls and clone size come straight from that table; D and trimming were deduced from the DNA. The sample lists 90,000 to 120,000 clones; around 76% were seen once. Deletions cut 0 bases from V and 2 bases from J, with 7 bases between. The CDR3 consists of 14 residues. CDR1 SGHRS and CDR2 YFSETQ come from the germline V gene. Findings and limits, study-wide: Most subjects' HLA-A and HLA-B alleles were reportedly predicted from TCR beta sequences. HLA allele associations emerged for some 16,000 TCR beta sequences in a later analysis, at 0.05 false discovery rate.

Sequencing was carried out using PBMCs. The receptor's source is a man in his late teens or twenties in good health and CMV-seronegative. This chain uses TRBV5-1 with TRBJ2-3; no definite D call. The CDR3 reads CASSLELFTDTQYF. The DNA for the CDR3 is TGCGCCAGCAGCTTGGAGCTATTCACAGATACGCAGTATTTT.